This T cell receptor beta chain was obtained from a study of control samples from healthy donors and cancer patients (dated by TCRdb to 2018 to 2021). V loses 3 bases, J loses 0 bases, and the germline ends lie 11 bases apart. The CDR3, from cysteine to phenylalanine, totals 15 residues. Just CDR3 DNA is preserved here, 45 bases in frame from base 1. Sequences KGHSH (CDR1) and LQKENI (CDR2) are obtained from the germline V gene. Library construction relied on the immunoSEQ multiplex PCR assay. TCRdb took this table from immuneACCESS and kept in-frame rearrangements with V and J called. Such tables lack part of the clones; where checked against another copy, unresolved V genes explain under half of the gap, and the rest is unexplained. For this sample the table gives 95,000 to 150,000 clones, of which around 90% were detected only once. Around 8.7% of the sample goes to the ten largest clones. Note on this clone: The antigen it recognizes is unknown. Base qualities are missing; no much larger clone stands one base away.

The sequence was collected from a middle-aged man in good health. The sequence joins TRBV18 to TRBJ1-2; a tentative D match to TRBD1 spans 5 bases. The sample consisted of blood. The CDR3 region has the sequence CASSPWDGTNYGYTF. The DNA is TGTGCCAGCTCACCCTGGGACGGCACTAACTATGGCTACACCTTC.